This TCR beta chain stems from a study of T cell responses to AZD1222 COVID-19 vaccine. Generated by immunoSEQ multiplex PCR, the TCRdb table keeps only in-frame clones and is missing some. The data contain 80,000 to 100,000 clones, nearly 90% of them singletons. V shed 5 bases, J shed 4 bases, and the junction held 7 bases outside the gene matches. Germline V gives CDR1 SGHTA, CDR2 FQGNSA. This CDR3 region has 15 residues. This receptor was obtained from an adult in good health. Sequencing used peripheral blood, obtained on day 0 of AZD1222 vaccination. The chain combines TRBV7-2 with TRBJ1-1; TRBD1 aligns across 10 bases. The DNA for the CDR3 is TGTGCCAGCAGCCCGGGACAGGGGTGGACCACTGAAGCTTTCTTT. Amino acid sequence: CASSPGQGWTTEAFF.